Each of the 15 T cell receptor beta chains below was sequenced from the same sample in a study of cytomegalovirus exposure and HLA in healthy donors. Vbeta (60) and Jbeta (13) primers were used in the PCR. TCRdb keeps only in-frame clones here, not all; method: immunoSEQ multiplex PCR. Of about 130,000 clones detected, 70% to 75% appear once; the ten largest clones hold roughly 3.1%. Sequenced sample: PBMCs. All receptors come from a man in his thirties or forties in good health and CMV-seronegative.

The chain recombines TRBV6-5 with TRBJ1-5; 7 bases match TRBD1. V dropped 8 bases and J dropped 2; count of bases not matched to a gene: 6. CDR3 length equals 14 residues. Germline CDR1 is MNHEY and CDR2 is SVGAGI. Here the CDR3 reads CASARGTGNQPQHF. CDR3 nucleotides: TGTGCCAGCGCTAGAGGGACAGGCAATCAGCCCCAGCATTTT.

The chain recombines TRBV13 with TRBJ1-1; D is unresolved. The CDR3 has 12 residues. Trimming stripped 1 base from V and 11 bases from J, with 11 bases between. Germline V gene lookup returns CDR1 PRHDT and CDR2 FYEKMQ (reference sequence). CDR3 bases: TGTGCCAGCAGCTTAGACCCGGGGTCCGCTTTCTTT. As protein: CASSLDPGSAFF.

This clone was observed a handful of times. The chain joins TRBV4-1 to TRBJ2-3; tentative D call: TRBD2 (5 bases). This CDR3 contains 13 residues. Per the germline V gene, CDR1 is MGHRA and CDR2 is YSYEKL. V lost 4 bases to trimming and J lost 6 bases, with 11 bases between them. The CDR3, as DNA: TGCGCCAGCAGCCTCGGGAATGGGGATACGCAGTATTTT. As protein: CASSLGNGDTQYF.

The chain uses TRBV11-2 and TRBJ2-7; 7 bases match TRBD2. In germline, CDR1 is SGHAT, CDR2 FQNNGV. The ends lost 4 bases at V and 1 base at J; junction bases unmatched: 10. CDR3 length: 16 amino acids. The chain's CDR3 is CASSSMGVAGSYEQYF. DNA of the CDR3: TGTGCCAGCAGCTCAATGGGGGTAGCGGGTTCCTACGAGCAGTACTTC.

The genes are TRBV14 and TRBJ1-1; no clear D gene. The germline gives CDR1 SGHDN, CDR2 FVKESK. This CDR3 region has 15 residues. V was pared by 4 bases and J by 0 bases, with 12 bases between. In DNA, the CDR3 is TGTGCCAGCAGCCTATTACAGAGCATGAACACTGAAGCTTTCTTT. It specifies CASSLLQSMNTEAFF.

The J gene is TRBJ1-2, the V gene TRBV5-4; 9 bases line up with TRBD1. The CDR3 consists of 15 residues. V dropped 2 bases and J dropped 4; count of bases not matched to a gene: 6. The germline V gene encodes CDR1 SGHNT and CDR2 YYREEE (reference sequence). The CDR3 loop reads CASSLRQGVGYGYTF. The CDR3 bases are TGTGCCAGCAGCTTAAGACAGGGGGTTGGCTATGGCTACACCTTC.

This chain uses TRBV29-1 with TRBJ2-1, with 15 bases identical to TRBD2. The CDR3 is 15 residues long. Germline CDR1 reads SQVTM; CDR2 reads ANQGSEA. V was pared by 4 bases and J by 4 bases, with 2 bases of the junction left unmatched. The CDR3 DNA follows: TGCAGCGTTGGGACTAGCGGGGGGGTATACAATGAGCAGTTCTTC. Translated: CSVGTSGGVYNEQFF.

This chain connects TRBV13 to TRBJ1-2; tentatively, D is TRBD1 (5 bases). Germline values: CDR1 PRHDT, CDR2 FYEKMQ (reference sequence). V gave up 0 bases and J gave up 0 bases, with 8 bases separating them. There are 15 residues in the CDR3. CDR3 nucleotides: TGTGCCAGCAGCTTAGGGGGGGGGACTAACTATGGCTACACCTTC. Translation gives CASSLGGGTNYGYTF.

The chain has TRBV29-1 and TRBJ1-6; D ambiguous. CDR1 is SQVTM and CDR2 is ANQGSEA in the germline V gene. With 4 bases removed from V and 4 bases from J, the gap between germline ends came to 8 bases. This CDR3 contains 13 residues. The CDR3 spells CSVGADYNSPLHF. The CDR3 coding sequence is TGCAGCGTTGGGGCAGATTATAATTCACCCCTCCACTTT.

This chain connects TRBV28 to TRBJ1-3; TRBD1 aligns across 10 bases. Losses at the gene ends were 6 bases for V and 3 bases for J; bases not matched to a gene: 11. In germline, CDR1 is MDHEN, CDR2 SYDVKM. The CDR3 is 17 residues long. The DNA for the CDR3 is TGTGCCAGCAGCCATAGGGGACAGGGGATTCGTGGAAACACCATATATTTT. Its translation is CASSHRGQGIRGNTIYF.

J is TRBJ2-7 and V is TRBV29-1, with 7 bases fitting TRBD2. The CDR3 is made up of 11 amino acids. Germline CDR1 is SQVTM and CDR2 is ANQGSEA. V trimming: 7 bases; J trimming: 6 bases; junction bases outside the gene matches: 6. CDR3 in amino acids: CSAGRGGEQYF. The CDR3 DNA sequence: TGCAGCGCTGGGAGGGGTGGCGAGCAGTACTTC.

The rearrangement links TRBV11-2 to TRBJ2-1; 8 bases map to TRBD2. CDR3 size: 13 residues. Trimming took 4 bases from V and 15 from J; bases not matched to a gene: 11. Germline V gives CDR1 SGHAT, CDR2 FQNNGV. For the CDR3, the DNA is TGTGCCAGCAGCTCCGGTAGCGGGACAAGTGCGTTCTTC. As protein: CASSSGSGTSAFF.

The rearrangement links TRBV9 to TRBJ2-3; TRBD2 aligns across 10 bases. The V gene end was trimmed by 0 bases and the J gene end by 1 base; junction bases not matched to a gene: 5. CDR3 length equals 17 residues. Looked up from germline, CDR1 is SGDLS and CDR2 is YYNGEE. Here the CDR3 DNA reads TGTGCCAGCAGCGTAGGGACTAGCGGAGCTCGCACAGATACGCAGTATTTT. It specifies CASSVGTSGARTDTQYF.

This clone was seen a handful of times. CDR3 DNA sequence: TGTGCCAGCAGTGAAATCAGGGACACTGAAGCTTTCTTT. Its translation: CASSEIRDTEAFF. The V and J genes are TRBV28 and TRBJ1-1; possible D gene TRBD1, 5 bases. This CDR3 region has 13 residues. V dropped 5 bases and J dropped 3 bases, with 10 bases sitting between them. Germline V gives CDR1 MDHEN, CDR2 SYDVKM.

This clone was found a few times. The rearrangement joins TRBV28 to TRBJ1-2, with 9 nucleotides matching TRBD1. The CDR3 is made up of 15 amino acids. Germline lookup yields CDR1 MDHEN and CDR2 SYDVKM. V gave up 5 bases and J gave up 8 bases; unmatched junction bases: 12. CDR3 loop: CASSPTGGGMRGYTF. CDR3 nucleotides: TGTGCCAGCAGTCCCACAGGGGGCGGAATGAGGGGCTACACCTTC.